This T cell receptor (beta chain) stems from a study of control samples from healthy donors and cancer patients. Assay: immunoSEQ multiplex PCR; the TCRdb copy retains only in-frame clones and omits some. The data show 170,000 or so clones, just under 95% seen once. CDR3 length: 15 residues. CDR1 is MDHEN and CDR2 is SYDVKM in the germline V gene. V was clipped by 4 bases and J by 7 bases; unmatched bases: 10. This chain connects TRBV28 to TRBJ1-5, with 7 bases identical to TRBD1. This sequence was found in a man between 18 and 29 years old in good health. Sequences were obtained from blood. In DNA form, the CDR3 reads TGTGCCAGCAGTTCTCCAGGCAGGGGGGGACAGCCCCAGCATTTT. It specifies CASSSPGRGGQPQHF.